This is a list of T cell receptor beta chains from one sample in a study of T cell repertoires in cytomegalovirus infection. TCRdb recomputed calls from the reads with MiXCR, one row per CDR3 protein. The sample comprises around 170,000 distinct CDR3 sequences, approximately 15% of which are singletons, and over 25% rests with the top ten. Sequenced sample: PBMCs. These receptors were collected from a human donor in good health (CMV status not recorded). Some clones in this sample may be carry-over from other donors' samples. Each CDR3 is given without its conserved first and last residue.

V,J,CDR3
TRBV10-2,TRBJ1-5,ATNTRGPYSNQPQH
TRBV29-1,TRBJ2-4,SAEQGALGAGIQY
TRBV7-2,TRBJ1-5,ASSPYRDQPQH
TRBV2,TRBJ1-6,ASSALESNSPLH
TRBV11-1,TRBJ2-1,ASSLRADRLAEQF
TRBV7-2,TRBJ2-7,ASSLVGSLGGLEQY
TRBV25-1,TRBJ2-7,ASSGGTGTEQY
TRBV28,TRBJ1-2,ASSLDRGDYGYT
TRBV7-9,TRBJ2-1,ASSLARLTTNNEQF
TRBV7-9,TRBJ1-5,ASSSGSANQPQH
TRBV7-2,TRBJ2-4,ASSTQGVLAKNIQY
TRBV28,TRBJ1-3,ASSPARQGLHTIY
TRBV7-9,TRBJ1-1,ASSSRGRNTEAF
TRBV28,TRBJ1-5,ASSLGGSNQPQH
TRBV20-1,TRBJ1-5,SARGGRDQPQH
TRBV7-9,TRBJ2-7,ASSPQTGGKGPYEQY
TRBV20-1,TRBJ2-7,SARHTPGEAYEQY
TRBV7-8,TRBJ1-5,ASSLSRLDRHNQPQH
TRBV20-1,TRBJ2-7,SARDPYRGALEQY
TRBV19,TRBJ1-1,ASSIKGMGHSRPNTEAF
TRBV19,TRBJ2-1,ASSISPVEDEQF
TRBV5-4,TRBJ1-2,ASPPDGYT
TRBV6-2/TRBV6-3,TRBJ2-2,ASMSKQTGELF
TRBV7-6,TRBJ2-1,ASSLAGGGSYNEQF
TRBV20-1,TRBJ1-6,SALTGFSSPLH
TRBV7-9,TRBJ1-1,ASSFQSVNTEAF
TRBV29-1,TRBJ1-5,SVAENSNQPQH
TRBV20-1,TRBJ2-3,SARRTGLSTDTQY
TRBV29-1,TRBJ1-2,SVVREGYGYT
TRBV7-2,TRBJ2-7,ASSPDRTISYEQY
TRBV28,TRBJ2-2,ASSTPSGTGAKTGELF
TRBV27,TRBJ1-1,ASSTPGQVNTEAF
TRBV28,TRBJ1-5,ASSSGHGNQPQH
TRBV10-3,TRBJ2-3,AIGGGGTDTQY
TRBV28,TRBJ2-7,ASSSPREQY
TRBV15,TRBJ2-5,ATSREGLAGGQETQY
TRBV3-1,TRBJ2-2,ASSRRRDRGPNTGELF
TRBV7-9,TRBJ2-1,ASSAGDEQF
TRBV7-2,TRBJ2-2,ASSSIQGIVTGELF
TRBV7-2,TRBJ2-5,ASSSDYQETQY
TRBV5-6,TRBJ2-7,ASSSGTGNYEQY
TRBV11-2,TRBJ1-4,ASSLPGGEKLF
TRBV7-9,TRBJ1-6,ASSPGAGGGTPLH
TRBV14,TRBJ1-1,ASSQDPQGKTEAF
TRBV7-3,TRBJ2-4,ASSLGGSSKNIQY
TRBV7-9,TRBJ1-5,ASSLASPANQPQH
TRBV7-8,TRBJ2-1,ASSPSTGGFYNEQF
TRBV4-2,TRBJ2-5,ASSQDGSRGGETQY
TRBV20-1,TRBJ2-1,SAIAGVAEQF
TRBV7-8,TRBJ1-1,ASSHEGQTNTEAF
TRBV3-1,TRBJ1-5,ASSQGGGRSNQPQH
TRBV14,TRBJ2-5,ASSQVGFKRETQY
TRBV12-5,TRBJ2-1,ASGLVDYNEQF
TRBV4-2,TRBJ1-1,ASSQGNRITEAF
TRBV7-8,TRBJ2-5,ASSLFFPNAQTPRTQY
TRBV11-2,TRBJ2-1,ASSPNYNEQF
TRBV5-1,TRBJ2-2,ASSFARPNTGELF
TRBV27,TRBJ2-1,ASSFRDNEQF
TRBV6-2/TRBV6-3,TRBJ1-4,ATQEDSLNEKLF
TRBV7-8,TRBJ2-6,ASRIGGQGRGEGSGANVLT